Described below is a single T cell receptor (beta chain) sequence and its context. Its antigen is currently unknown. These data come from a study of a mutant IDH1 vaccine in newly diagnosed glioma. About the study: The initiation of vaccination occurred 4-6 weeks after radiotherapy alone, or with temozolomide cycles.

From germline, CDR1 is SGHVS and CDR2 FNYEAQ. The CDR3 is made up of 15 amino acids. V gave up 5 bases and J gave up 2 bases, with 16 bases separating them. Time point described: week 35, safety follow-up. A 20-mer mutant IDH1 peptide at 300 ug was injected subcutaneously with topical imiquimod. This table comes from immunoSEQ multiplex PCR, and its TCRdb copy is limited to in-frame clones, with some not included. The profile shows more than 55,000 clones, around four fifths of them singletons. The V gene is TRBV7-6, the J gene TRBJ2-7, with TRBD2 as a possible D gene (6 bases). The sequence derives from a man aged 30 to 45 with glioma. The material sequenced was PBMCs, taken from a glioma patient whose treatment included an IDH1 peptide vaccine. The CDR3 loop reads CASSHGGIGTYEQYF. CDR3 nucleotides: TGTGCCAGCAGCCATGGGGGGATTGGGACCTACGAGCAGTACTTC.